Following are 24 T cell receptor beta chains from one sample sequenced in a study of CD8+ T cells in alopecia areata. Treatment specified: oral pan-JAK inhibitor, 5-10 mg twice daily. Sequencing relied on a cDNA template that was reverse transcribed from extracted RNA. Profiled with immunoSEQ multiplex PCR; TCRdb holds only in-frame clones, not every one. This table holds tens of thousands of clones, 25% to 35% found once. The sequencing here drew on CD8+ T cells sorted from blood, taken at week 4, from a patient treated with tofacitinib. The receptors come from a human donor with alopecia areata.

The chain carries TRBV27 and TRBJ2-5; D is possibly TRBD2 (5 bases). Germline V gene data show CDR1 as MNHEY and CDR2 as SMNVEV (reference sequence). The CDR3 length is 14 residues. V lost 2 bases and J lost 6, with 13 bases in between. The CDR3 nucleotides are TGTGCCAGCAGTTTACAGCTCTCCGGGAAGACCCAGTACTTC. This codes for CASSLQLSGKTQYF.

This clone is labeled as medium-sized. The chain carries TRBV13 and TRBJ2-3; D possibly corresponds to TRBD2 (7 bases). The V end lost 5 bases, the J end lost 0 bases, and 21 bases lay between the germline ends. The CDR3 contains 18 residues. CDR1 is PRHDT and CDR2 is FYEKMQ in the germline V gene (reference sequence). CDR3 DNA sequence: TGTGCCAGCAGCCCCCGGGGGGCAGCTCCCTCTAGCACAGATACGCAGTATTTT. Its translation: CASSPRGAAPSSTDTQYF. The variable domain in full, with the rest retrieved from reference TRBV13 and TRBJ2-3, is AAGVIQSPRHLIKEKRETATLKCYPIPRHDTVYWYQQGPGQDPQFLISFYEKMQSDKGSIPDRFSAQQFSDYHSELNMSSLELGDSALYFCASSPRGAAPSSTDTQYFGPGTRLTVL.

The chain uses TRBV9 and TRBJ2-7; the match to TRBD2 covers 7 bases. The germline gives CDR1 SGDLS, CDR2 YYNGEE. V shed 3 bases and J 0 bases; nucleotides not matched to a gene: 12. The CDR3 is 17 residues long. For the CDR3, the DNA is TGTGCCAGCAGCGGACGGCCGGGAGGATGGAGCTCCTACGAGCAGTACTTC. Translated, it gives CASSGRPGGWSSYEQYF.

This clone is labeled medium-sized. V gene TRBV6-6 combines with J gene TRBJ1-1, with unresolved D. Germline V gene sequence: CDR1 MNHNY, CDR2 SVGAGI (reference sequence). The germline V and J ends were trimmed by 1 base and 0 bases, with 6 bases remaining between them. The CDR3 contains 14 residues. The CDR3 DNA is TGTGCCAGCAGTTACTTAACCCTGAACACTGAAGCTTTCTTT. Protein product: CASSYLTLNTEAFF.

The CDR3 loop is CAWSEQTEAFF. In nucleotides, the CDR3 is TGTGCCTGGAGTGAACAGACTGAAGCTTTCTTT. This rearrangement joins TRBV30 to TRBJ1-1; D is uncertain. V lost 1 base and J lost 5, with 5 bases in between. CDR1 and CDR2 (germline): GTSNPN, SVGIG (reference sequence). This CDR3 has 11 amino acids.

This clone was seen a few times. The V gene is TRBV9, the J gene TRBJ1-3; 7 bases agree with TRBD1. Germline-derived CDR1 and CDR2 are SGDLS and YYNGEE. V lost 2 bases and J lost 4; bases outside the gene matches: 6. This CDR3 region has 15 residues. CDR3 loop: CASSVQGGAGNTIYF. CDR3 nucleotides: TGTGCCAGCAGCGTCCAAGGGGGCGCCGGAAACACCATATATTTT.

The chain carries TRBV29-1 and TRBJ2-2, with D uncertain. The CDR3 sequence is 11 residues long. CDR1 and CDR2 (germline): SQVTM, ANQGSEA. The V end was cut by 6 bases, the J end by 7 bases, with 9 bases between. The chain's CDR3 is CSVSVLGELFF. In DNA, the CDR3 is TGCAGCGTCTCAGTACTCGGGGAGCTGTTTTTT.

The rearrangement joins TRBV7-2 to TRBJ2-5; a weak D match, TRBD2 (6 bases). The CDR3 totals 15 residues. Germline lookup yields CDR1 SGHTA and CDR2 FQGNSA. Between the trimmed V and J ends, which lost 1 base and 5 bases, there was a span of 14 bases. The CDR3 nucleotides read TGTGCCAGCAGCTTAGGTGGAGGGAACTCGGAGACCCAGTACTTC. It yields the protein CASSLGGGNSETQYF.

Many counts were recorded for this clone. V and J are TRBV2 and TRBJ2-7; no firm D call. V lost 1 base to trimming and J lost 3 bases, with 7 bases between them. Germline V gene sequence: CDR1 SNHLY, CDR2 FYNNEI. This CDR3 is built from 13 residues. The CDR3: CASSEVTDYEQYF. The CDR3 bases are TGTGCCAGCAGTGAAGTTACGGACTACGAGCAGTACTTC.

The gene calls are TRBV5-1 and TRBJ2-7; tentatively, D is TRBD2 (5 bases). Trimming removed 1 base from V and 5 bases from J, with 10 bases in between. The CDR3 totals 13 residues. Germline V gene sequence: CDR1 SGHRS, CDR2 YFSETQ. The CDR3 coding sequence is TGCGCCAGCAGCTTGTCCATCGGGGACGAGCAGTACTTC. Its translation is CASSLSIGDEQYF. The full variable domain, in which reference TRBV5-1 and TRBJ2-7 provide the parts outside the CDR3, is KAGVTQTPRYLIKTRGQQVTLSCSPISGHRSVSWYQQTPGQGLQFLFEYFSETQRNKGNFPGRFSGRQFSNSRSEMNVSTLELGDSALYLCASSLSIGDEQYFGPGTRLTVT.

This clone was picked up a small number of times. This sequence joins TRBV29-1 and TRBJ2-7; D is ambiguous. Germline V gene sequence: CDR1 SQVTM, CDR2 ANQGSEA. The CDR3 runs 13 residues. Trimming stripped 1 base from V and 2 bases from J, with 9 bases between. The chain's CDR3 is CSVEAGFPYEQYF. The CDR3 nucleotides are TGCAGCGTTGAAGCCGGGTTTCCCTACGAGCAGTACTTC.

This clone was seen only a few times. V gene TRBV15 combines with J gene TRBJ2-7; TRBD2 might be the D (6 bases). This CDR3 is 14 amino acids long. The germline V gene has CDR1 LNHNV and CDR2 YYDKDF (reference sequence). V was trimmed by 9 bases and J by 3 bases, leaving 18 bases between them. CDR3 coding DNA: TGTGCCACTAGGGACTCCCGGGGTGGCTACGAGCAGTACTTC. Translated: CATRDSRGGYEQYF.

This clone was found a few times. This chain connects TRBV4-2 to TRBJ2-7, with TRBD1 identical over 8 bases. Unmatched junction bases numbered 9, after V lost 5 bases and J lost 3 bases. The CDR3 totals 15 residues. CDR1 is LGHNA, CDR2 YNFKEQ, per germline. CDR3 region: CASSSGPGQVYEQYF. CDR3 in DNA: TGTGCCAGCAGCTCCGGGCCGGGACAGGTCTACGAGCAGTACTTC.

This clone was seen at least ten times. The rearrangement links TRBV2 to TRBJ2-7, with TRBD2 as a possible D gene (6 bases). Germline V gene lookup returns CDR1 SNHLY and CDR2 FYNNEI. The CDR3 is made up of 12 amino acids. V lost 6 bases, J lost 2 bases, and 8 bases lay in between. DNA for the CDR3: TGTGCCAGCAGGGAGGGACCCTACGAGCAGTACTTC. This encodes CASREGPYEQYF.

CDR3 in DNA: TGCGCCAGCAGCGTCTCTAGCGTGAGCTCTGGGGCCAACGTCCTGACTTTC. Protein: CASSVSSVSSGANVLTF. This chain joins TRBV4-1 and TRBJ2-6, with a possible D match to TRBD2 (6 bases). CDR1 is MGHRA and CDR2 is YSYEKL in the germline V gene. This CDR3 spans 17 amino acids. With 5 bases removed from V and 0 bases from J, the gap between germline ends came to 14 bases.

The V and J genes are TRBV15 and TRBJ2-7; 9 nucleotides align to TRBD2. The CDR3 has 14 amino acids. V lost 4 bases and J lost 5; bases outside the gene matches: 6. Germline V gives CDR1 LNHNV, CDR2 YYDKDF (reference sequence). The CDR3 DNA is TGTGCCACCAGCAAGAGAGCGGGAGGAAACGAGCAGTACTTC. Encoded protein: CATSKRAGGNEQYF.

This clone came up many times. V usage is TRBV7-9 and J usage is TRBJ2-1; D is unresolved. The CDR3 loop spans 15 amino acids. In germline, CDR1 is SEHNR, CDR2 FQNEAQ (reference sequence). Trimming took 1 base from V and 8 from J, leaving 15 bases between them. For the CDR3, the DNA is TGTGCCAGCAGCTTAGATGATACTCAGGTGGATGAGCAGTTCTTC. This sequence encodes CASSLDDTQVDEQFF. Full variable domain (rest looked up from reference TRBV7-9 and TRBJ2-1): DTGVSQNPRHKITKRGQNVTFRCDPISEHNRLYWYRQTLGQGPEFLTYFQNEAQLEKSRLLSDRFSAERPKGSFSTLEIQRTEQGDSAMYLCASSLDDTQVDEQFFGPGTRLTVL.

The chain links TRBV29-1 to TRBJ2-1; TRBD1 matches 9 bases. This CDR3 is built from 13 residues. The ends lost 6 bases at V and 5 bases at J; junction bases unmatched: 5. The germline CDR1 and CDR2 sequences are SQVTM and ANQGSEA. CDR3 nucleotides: TGCAGCGTCGGGACAGGGAGAAACAATGAGCAGTTCTTC. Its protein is CSVGTGRNNEQFF.

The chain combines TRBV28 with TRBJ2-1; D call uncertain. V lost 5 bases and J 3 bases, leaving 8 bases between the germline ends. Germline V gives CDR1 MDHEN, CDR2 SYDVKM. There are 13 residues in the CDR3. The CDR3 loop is CASSMDGYNEQFF. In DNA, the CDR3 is TGTGCCAGCAGTATGGACGGCTACAATGAGCAGTTCTTC.

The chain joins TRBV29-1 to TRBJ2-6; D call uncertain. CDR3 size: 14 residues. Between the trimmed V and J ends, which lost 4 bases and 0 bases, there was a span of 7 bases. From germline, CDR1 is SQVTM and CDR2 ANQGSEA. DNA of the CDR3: TGCAGCGTTGCCGTAGCCTCTGGGGCCAACGTCCTGACTTTC. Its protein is CSVAVASGANVLTF.

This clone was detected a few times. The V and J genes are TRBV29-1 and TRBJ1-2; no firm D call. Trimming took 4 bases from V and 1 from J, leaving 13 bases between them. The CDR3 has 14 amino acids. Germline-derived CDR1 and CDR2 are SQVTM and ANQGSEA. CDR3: CSVGEGGLNYGYTF. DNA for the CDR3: TGCAGCGTTGGGGAGGGCGGACTTAACTATGGCTACACCTTC.

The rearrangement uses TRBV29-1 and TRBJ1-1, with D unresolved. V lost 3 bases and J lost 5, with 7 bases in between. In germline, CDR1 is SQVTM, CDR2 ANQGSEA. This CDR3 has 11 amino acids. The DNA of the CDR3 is TGCAGCGTTGACGAAGGGACTGAAGCTTTCTTT. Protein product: CSVDEGTEAFF.

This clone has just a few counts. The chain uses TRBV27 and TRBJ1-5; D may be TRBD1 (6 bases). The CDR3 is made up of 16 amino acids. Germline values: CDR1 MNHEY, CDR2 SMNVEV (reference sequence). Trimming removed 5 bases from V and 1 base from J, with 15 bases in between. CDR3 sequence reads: CASSLESTGSNQPQHF. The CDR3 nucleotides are TGTGCCAGCAGTCTCGAGTCCACAGGGAGCAATCAGCCCCAGCATTTT.

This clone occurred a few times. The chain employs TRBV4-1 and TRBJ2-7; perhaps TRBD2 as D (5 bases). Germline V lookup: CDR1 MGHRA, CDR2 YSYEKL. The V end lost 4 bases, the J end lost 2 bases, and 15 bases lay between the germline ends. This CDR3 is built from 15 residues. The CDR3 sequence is CASSLGLSRAYEQYF. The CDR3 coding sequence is TGCGCCAGCAGCCTTGGACTGTCCCGGGCCTACGAGCAGTACTTC.